The TCR beta chain described here comes from a study of cytomegalovirus exposure and HLA in healthy donors. General study findings and limits: Sequencing artifact likely explains a cluster of highly shared sequence variants. It was reported in a later analysis that an Asian-associated ancestry cluster showed fewer N-insertions than the 666-donor mean.

This clone was counted between two and nine times. Its specificity is not known. Vbeta (60) and Jbeta (13) primers were used in the PCR. Data came from immunoSEQ multiplex PCR; TCRdb stores just in-frame clones and leaves some out. The table shows 150,000 or so clones, with roughly 77% occurring only once. The TCR comes from a woman in her forties in good health and CMV-seropositive. The sample was PBMCs.

The CDR3 region has the DNA TGTGCCAGCAGTTTAGTCGAAAAGGGGGGGGACGGCTACACCTTC. It specifies CASSLVEKGGDGYTF. The chain carries TRBV28 and TRBJ1-2, with D tentatively TRBD1 (6 bases). Per the germline V gene, CDR1 is MDHEN and CDR2 is SYDVKM. With 2 bases removed from V and 8 bases from J, the gap between germline ends came to 18 bases. The CDR3 has 15 residues.